This T cell receptor (beta chain) was sequenced during a study of blood T cell repertoires in COVID-19. Study members were between roughly 18 and 89 years old and lived in 20 to 25 US regions. The repertoire was sequenced with immunoSEQ multiplex PCR; TCRdb's copy has only in-frame clones and lacks some. This table has 210,000 or so clones, about 85% appearing once. This CDR3 is 15 amino acids long. From germline, CDR1 is MDHEN and CDR2 SYDVKM. V was clipped by 5 bases and J by 0 bases, with 14 bases between them. The source of this sequence is a man aged 30 to 39 who had recovered from COVID-19. Input material: PBMCs or T cells enriched from blood (not recorded which). The rearrangement uses TRBV28 and TRBJ2-7, with a weak D call TRBD2 (5 bases). CDR3 DNA: TGTGCCAGCAGTCATACTAGGAAGAGCTCCTACGAGCAGTACTTC. Amino acid sequence: CASSHTRKSSYEQYF.